A selection of T cell receptor beta chains follows, all from one sample in a study of beta chain features in type 1 diabetes. Some clones are missing from TCRdb's copy, which holds only in-frame ones; the method was immunoSEQ multiplex PCR. The sample consists of under 300,000 clones, more than 15% of them appearing once. Sequenced material: naive CD4+ T cells from blood. These receptors originate from a man aged 25 to 45 with type 1 diabetes. CDR3s include the opening cysteine and the closing phenylalanine or tryptophan. Fields, in order: V gene, CDR3 protein.

TRBV5-4	CASSYSQARYNEQFF
TRBV28	CASSFVGARYEQYF
TRBV20-1	CSASREDTQYF
TRBV7-3	CASSLNQGSGAFF
TRBV28	CASSSAGSRYF
TRBV15	CATSRAGELFF
TRBV4-1	CASSQGFSGLLAKNIQYF
TRBV5-1	CASSIGQLYNEQFF
TRBV2	CASSSTSASYNEQFF
TRBV6-5	CASSYRKVSSYEQYF
TRBV4-3	CASSQDPAASSYNEQFF
TRBV4-1	CASSQDRGSGGYTF
TRBV28	CASLRDSTRDQYF
TRBV19	CASSMKGSIQYF
TRBV30	CAWSDGGSYNEQFF
TRBV9	CASSPIGTSGEQYF
TRBV29-1	CSPWEPNQETQYF
TRBV5-1	CASSLKASGLTDTQYF
TRBV30	CAWGSSGNTIYF
TRBV29-1	CSVDGRGETQYF
TRBV29-1	CSVGQQRGETQYF
TRBV19	CASTGWRNEQYF
TRBV9	CASSARTSILNEQFF
TRBV7-9	CASSSNLGQGIGEKLFF
TRBV19	CASSIEPLGGELFF
TRBV29-1	CSVPHWRGPQETQYF
TRBV10-3	CAISESGGAGDGYTF
TRBV15	CATSRLPRDREEAFF
TRBV5-1	CASSLVTSGTYEQYF
TRBV4-2	CASSQTENGGNEQFF
TRBV28	CASRTGRETQYF
TRBV28	CASSLSPEGEQYF
TRBV29-1	CSVEDLASGRALGTDTQYF
TRBV7-2	CASSLVGGEETQYF
TRBV30	CAWSVRQMNTEAFF
TRBV15	CATSRDVITEAFF
TRBV18	CASSPRDSEQYF
TRBV7-2	CASSLASGTGLDTQYF